The present entry profiles one T cell receptor beta chain with its context. The identical CDR3 is also encoded by other nucleotide sequences in the sample. The data stem from a study of ipilimumab plus nivolumab after autologous stem cell transplantation. Study overall: Patients received a median of roughly 5 ipilimumab and 8 or 9 nivolumab doses. DLBCL patients had primary refractory or relapsed disease.

Profiling relied on immunoSEQ multiplex PCR, and the TCRdb table lists in-frame clones only, not all of them. The sample records tens of thousands of clones, 75% to 85% being singletons. Germline loops: CDR1 SGHVS, CDR2 FNYEAQ. The V gene lost 2 bases and the J gene lost 4 bases, with 6 bases spanning the gap. This CDR3 is built from 12 residues. Dosing: nivolumab 3 mg/kg IV, weeks 1, 4, 7, 10, then every two weeks to week 26. The sequencing here drew on PBMCs, taken in a trial of ipilimumab plus nivolumab as post-transplant consolidation. The clonotype was recovered from a male donor with diffuse large B-cell lymphoma. The chain employs TRBV7-6 and TRBJ2-7; D is unresolved. The CDR3 region is CASSLNGYEQYF. In DNA, the CDR3 is TGTGCCAGCAGCTTAAATGGGTACGAGCAGTACTTC.